These 8 T cell receptor beta chains were sequenced from one sample in a study of spatial heterogeneity in lung cancer (dated by TCRdb to the late 2010s). The library was obtained by 5' RACE. TCRdb names NextSeq 500 as the instrument used. Through fastp at Q25 and MiXCR, TCRdb rebuilt clones from the public reads, retaining in-frame beta chains. Entries are consolidated by CDR3 protein sequence, retaining the most common genes and DNA. This sample has about 9,700 distinct CDR3 sequences in its table, and 3.5% to 4% of those were observed once. The top ten clones comprise around a sixth of the sample. Reading the label with the study, this specimen's time point is: blood taken at disease recurrence. For TCR sequencing, whole RNA was extracted from tumor and nontumor lung tissue, or from cryopreserved PBMC samples, and no cell sorting was done. The specimen comprised PBMCs, sampled at recurrence. These receptors were collected from a female donor with early-stage non-small cell lung cancer.

In this sample, this clonotype turned up many times. This beta chain is a stray read from a library made for alpha chains; its abundance is not meaningful. The chain has TRBV10-2 and TRBJ1-2; D is unclear. CDR1 is WSHSY, CDR2 SAAADI, per germline. CDR3 length: 16 amino acids. V lost 2 bases, J lost 4 bases, and 17 bases lay in between. The CDR3 bases are TGCGCCAGCAGTGAGAGATCCCTAGACGGGATCTATGGCTACACCTTC. As protein: CASSERSLDGIYGYTF.

In this sample, this clonotype turned up many times. This beta chain lies outside the target of a library built for alpha chains; its clone size means little. DNA for the CDR3: TGCAGTGCAGAACTAGCGGGGGGCTTAAACTCCTACAATGAGCAGTTCTTC. Protein: CSAELAGGLNSYNEQFF. The chain has TRBV20-1 and TRBJ2-1; TRBD2 agrees at 12 bases. The CDR3 loop spans 17 amino acids. The germline CDR1 and CDR2 sequences are DFQATT and SNEGSKA (reference sequence). V gave up 6 bases and J gave up 0 bases; unmatched junction bases: 9.

This clonotype has ten or more counts. A library prepared for alpha chains yielded this beta chain as an off-target read; its size is of little meaning. The CDR3 protein is CASSRDSNYGYTF. The CDR3 DNA reads as TGTGCCAGCAGCCGGGACAGTAACTATGGCTACACCTTC. This sequence joins TRBV9 and TRBJ1-2; 7 nucleotides align to TRBD1. The CDR3 runs 13 residues. Trimming at V came to 4 bases and at J to 1 base, leaving 1 base not matched to a gene. Germline V gene data show CDR1 as SGDLS and CDR2 as YYNGEE.

There are many counts of this clonotype. Within a library made for alpha chains, this beta chain is off target, and its count is uninformative. This sequence joins TRBV5-4 and TRBJ2-4; a weak D match, TRBD1 (6 bases). Trimming removed 2 bases from V and 3 bases from J, with 12 bases in between. This CDR3 spans 15 amino acids. The germline CDR1 and CDR2 sequences are SGHNT and YYREEE (reference sequence). CDR3 amino acids: CASSLGTIGKNIQYF. The CDR3, as DNA: TGTGCCAGCAGCTTAGGGACAATAGGCAAAAACATTCAGTACTTC.

By share, this clonotype ranks as medium-sized. This beta chain lies outside the target of a library built for alpha chains; its clone size means little. The chain carries TRBV9 and TRBJ2-3; no reliable D call. The germline gives CDR1 SGDLS, CDR2 YYNGEE. V lost 0 bases to trimming and J lost 5 bases, with 10 bases between them. This CDR3 contains 14 residues. The CDR3 nucleotides are TGTGCCAGCAGCGTAGGGGTTTTGAAAGATACGCAGTATTTT. Protein product: CASSVGVLKDTQYF.

This clonotype has at least ten counts. This beta chain is an unintended read in a library built for alpha chains; its size means little. The chain carries TRBV7-9 and TRBJ1-3; D unresolved. The V end lost 3 bases, the J end lost 9 bases, and 12 bases lay between the germline ends. The CDR3 consists of 13 residues. The V gene's germline CDR1 is SEHNR and CDR2 FQNEAQ (reference sequence). CDR3 bases: TGTGCCAGCAGCTTTCTAACCGGGCTCACCATATATTTT. The encoded protein is CASSFLTGLTIYF.

This clonotype has ten or more counts. With the library built for alpha chains, this beta chain is off target and its frequency is not meaningful. The chain employs TRBV16 and TRBJ1-2; D remains ambiguous. CDR1 is KGHSY and CDR2 is FQNENV in the germline V gene. This CDR3 region has 15 residues. The V end was cut by 0 bases, the J end by 5 bases, with 13 bases between. The CDR3 region is CASSQSSNSLYGYTF. The CDR3 nucleotides are TGTGCCAGCAGCCAATCAAGCAACAGCTTGTATGGCTACACCTTC.

This clonotype has a count of ten or more. This beta chain turned up in a library designed for alpha chains; as an off-target read, its abundance says little. V usage is TRBV3-1 and J usage is TRBJ2-3; the D is unclear. The germline V gene has CDR1 LGHDT and CDR2 YNNKEL (reference sequence). This CDR3 region has 12 residues. Trimming took 3 bases from V and 0 from J, leaving 1 base between them. CDR3 sequence reads: CASSHSTDTQYF. The CDR3 DNA sequence: TGTGCCAGCAGCCACAGCACAGATACGCAGTATTTT.